This T cell receptor (beta chain) was identified during a study of T cells in Graves' hyperthyroidism and ophthalmopathy. The overall study: Sampling of peripheral blood happened at initial diagnosis, prior to any treatment. Study-level results: A model of 13 V-J pairs discriminated ophthalmopathy from stable hyperthyroidism. Appearing also in blood were most of the thyroid clonotypes expanded above 0.001.

The source material, RNA transcripts, was used to amplify TCR beta CDR3 regions. HTBI primers were used for first-round RT-PCR of the TCR CDR3. TCRdb re-analysed the multiplex PCR reads in MiXCR, keeping a single row per CDR3 protein. The sample contains over 700,000 distinct CDR3 sequences, about a third of which appear only once. Trimming stripped 2 bases from V and 5 bases from J, with 1 base between. Germline-derived CDR1 and CDR2 are MDHEN and SYDVKM. This CDR3 spans 10 amino acids. In this sample, this clonotype turned up many times. The antigen is not known. The TCR sequence derives from a woman aged 40 to 55 with Graves' hyperthyroidism. This chain joins TRBV28 and TRBJ2-7, with D unresolved. The sequenced material came from blood. The CDR3 loop reads CASSLNEQYF. The CDR3 coding sequence is TGTGCCAGCAGTTTAAACGAGCAGTACTTC. Together with reference TRBV28 and TRBJ2-7, the CDR3 gives the full variable domain: DVKVTQSSRYLVKRTGEKVFLECVQDMDHENMFWYRQDPGLGLRLIYFSYDVKMKEKGDIPEGYSVSREKKERFSLILESASTNQTSMYLCASSLNEQYFGPGTRLTVT.